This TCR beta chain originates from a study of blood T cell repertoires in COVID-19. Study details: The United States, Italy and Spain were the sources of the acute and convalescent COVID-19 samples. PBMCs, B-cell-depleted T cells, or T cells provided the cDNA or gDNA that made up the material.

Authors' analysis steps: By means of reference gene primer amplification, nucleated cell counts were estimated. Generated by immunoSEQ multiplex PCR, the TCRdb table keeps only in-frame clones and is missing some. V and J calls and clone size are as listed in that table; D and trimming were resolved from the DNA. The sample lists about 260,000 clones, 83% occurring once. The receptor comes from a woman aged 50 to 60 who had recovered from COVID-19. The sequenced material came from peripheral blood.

CDR3 in amino acids: CASSLGQDSSPLHF. The CDR3 DNA sequence: TGTGCCAGCAGTTTAGGACAGGACTCTTCACCCCTCCACTTT. The chain uses TRBV28 and TRBJ1-6; 7 bases fit TRBD1. The CDR3 contains 14 residues. From germline, CDR1 is MDHEN and CDR2 SYDVKM. Trimming cost V 2 bases and J 9 bases; bases outside gene matches: 4.